The 20 T cell receptor beta chains presented below share a single source sample, sequenced in a study of blood T cells in healthy people across ages. PCR was performed a second time for about 7 to 11 cycles using a sample-barcoded 5' primer and a J-beta primer mix. One entry per CDR3 protein, called by TCRdb with MiXCR from the 5' RACE reads. The table shows 1.5 million to 1.9 million distinct CDR3 sequences, with 35% to 45% occurring only once. The specimen sequenced was blood. These receptors all come from a young woman in good health.

This chain links TRBV7-2 with TRBJ2-3; TRBD2 aligns across 12 bases. V was pared by 2 bases and J by 8 bases, with 8 bases of the junction left unmatched. The germline CDR1 and CDR2 sequences are SGHTA and FQGNSA. This CDR3 has 16 amino acids. CDR3 loop: CASSLTRLAGGGTQYF. The CDR3 nucleotides read TGTGCCAGCAGCTTAACTCGGCTAGCGGGGGGGGGTACGCAGTATTTT.

This chain links TRBV6-2 or TRBV6-3 with TRBJ2-5; TRBD2 is a possible D gene (5 bases). V was clipped by 5 bases and J by 11 bases, with 24 bases between them. The CDR3 runs to 15 residues. The germline V gene has CDR1 MNHEY and CDR2 SVGEGT. The CDR3 DNA follows: TGTGCCAGCAGTCCCGACTATTTAACCTACAATGAGCAGTACTTC. This codes for CASSPDYLTYNEQYF.

V gene TRBV3-1 combines with J gene TRBJ1-3; D is perhaps TRBD1 (5 bases). Trimming took 5 bases from V and 2 from J, leaving 10 bases between them. In germline, CDR1 is LGHDT, CDR2 YNNKEL (reference sequence). The CDR3 is 14 residues long. In DNA, the CDR3 is TGTGCCAGCAGCTCAAGGGGCGCTGGAAACACCATATATTTT. This gives the protein CASSSRGAGNTIYF.

V and J are TRBV30 and TRBJ1-5; a possible D gene is TRBD1 (6 bases). The ends were cut back, 4 bases at V and 8 bases at J, with 15 bases in the middle. This CDR3 has 13 amino acids. Germline V gene sequence: CDR1 GTSNPN, CDR2 SVGIG (reference sequence). This chain's CDR3 is CAWNTGRIKPQHF. The CDR3, as DNA: TGTGCCTGGAATACAGGGAGGATCAAGCCCCAGCATTTT.

This chain joins TRBV5-1 and TRBJ2-1; TRBD1 agrees at 9 bases. The CDR3 is 15 amino acids. With 4 bases clipped from V and 14 bases from J, the junction kept 16 bases outside the gene matches. The V gene's germline CDR1 is SGHRS and CDR2 YFSETQ. The CDR3: CASSLLPGQGGVEFF. CDR3 DNA sequence: TGCGCCAGCAGCCTTCTCCCGGGACAGGGAGGAGTTGAGTTCTTC.

This chain links TRBV21-1 with TRBJ1-2. TRBV21-1 is termed a pseudogene. This CDR3 region has 15 residues. The CDR3 reads CASNAGLQAHEGYTF. Written as DNA, the CDR3 is TGTGCCAGCAACGCCGGGCTACAGGCTCACGAGGGCTACACCTTC.

The genes are TRBV20-1 and TRBJ1-5; weak D call: TRBD1 (5 bases). The length of the CDR3 is 18 residues. V was clipped by 0 bases and J by 0 bases, with 18 bases between them. Germline-derived CDR1 and CDR2 are DFQATT and SNEGSKA (reference sequence). The CDR3 nucleotides read TGCAGTGCTAGAGAGGGTCTTACAGGCCCCTATAGCAATCAGCCCCAGCATTTT. It is translated as CSAREGLTGPYSNQPQHF.

The chain joins TRBV27 to TRBJ2-3; tentatively, D is TRBD1 or TRBD2 (5 bases each). Germline CDR1 reads MNHEY; CDR2 reads SMNVEV (reference sequence). The CDR3 is 15 residues long. V was cut by 3 bases and J by 4 bases, with 14 bases left in between. The CDR3 loop reads CASSFLQRGADTQYF. As DNA, the CDR3 is TGTGCCAGCAGTTTCCTGCAGAGGGGTGCAGATACGCAGTATTTT.

This clonotype has more than one count but fewer than ten. J is TRBJ1-2 and V is TRBV7-9; no firm D call. Trimming pared 2 bases from V and 4 bases from J, leaving 14 bases between. In germline, CDR1 is SEHNR, CDR2 FQNEAQ (reference sequence). The length of the CDR3 is 15 residues. The CDR3 loop is CASSLLLSPSYGYTF. CDR3 in DNA: TGTGCCAGCAGCTTACTCCTCAGCCCCAGCTATGGCTACACCTTC. Full variable domain (remainder filled in from reference TRBV7-9 and TRBJ1-2): DTGVSQNPRHKITKRGQNVTFRCDPISEHNRLYWYRQTLGQGPEFLTYFQNEAQLEKSRLLSDRFSAERPKGSFSTLEIQRTEQGDSAMYLCASSLLLSPSYGYTFGSGTRLTVV.

This clonotype was detected many times. CDR3 in amino acids: CSVPNRGVSYNEQFF. CDR3 nucleotides: TGCAGCGTCCCCAACAGGGGGGTCTCCTACAATGAGCAGTTCTTC. The V gene is TRBV29-1, the J gene TRBJ2-1, with TRBD1 matching over 8 bases. The CDR3 spans 15 residues. Germline V lookup: CDR1 SQVTM, CDR2 ANQGSEA. After removal of 6 bases from V and 0 bases from J, the junction contained 7 bases not matched to a gene.

The V gene is TRBV30, the J gene TRBJ2-2; D is possibly TRBD1 (5 bases). Per germline, CDR1 GTSNPN and CDR2 SVGIG (reference sequence). Trimming removed 0 bases at V and 4 bases at J, with 12 bases between. This CDR3 contains 15 residues. The CDR3 reads CAWSVHGAVTGELFF. The CDR3 DNA is TGTGCCTGGAGTGTACATGGGGCCGTCACCGGGGAGCTGTTTTTT.

This chain joins TRBV28 and TRBJ2-6; D is tentatively TRBD1 or TRBD2 (6 bases each). CDR1 MDHEN and CDR2 SYDVKM come from the germline V gene. Trimming took 7 bases from V and 0 from J, leaving 13 bases between them. This CDR3 has 16 residues. In DNA, the CDR3 is TGTGCCAGCAATTCGGGGGCCGACTCTGGGGCCAACGTCCTGACTTTC. This gives the protein CASNSGADSGANVLTF.

A few counts support this clonotype. The chain carries TRBV7-2 and TRBJ2-1, with 8 positions matching TRBD1. V shed 5 bases and J 12 bases; nucleotides not matched to a gene: 3. The CDR3 covers 11 residues. Germline V gives CDR1 SGHTA, CDR2 FQGNSA. The CDR3 DNA follows: TGTGCCAGCAGCAACGGACAGGGGCAGTTCTTC. Its translation: CASSNGQGQFF.

This chain connects TRBV20-1 to TRBJ2-1; D not resolved. The CDR3 covers 15 residues. Trimming left V 0 bases short and J 0 bases short, with 9 bases between. Germline CDR1 DFQATT, CDR2 SNEGSKA (reference sequence). The CDR3 loop is CSARDPGNSYNEQFF. In nucleotides, the CDR3 is TGCAGTGCTAGAGATCCAGGAAACTCCTACAATGAGCAGTTCTTC.

The rearrangement joins TRBV3-1 to TRBJ2-1; D unresolved. Per the germline V gene, CDR1 is LGHDT and CDR2 is YNNKEL (reference sequence). This CDR3 has 13 amino acids. Trimming stripped 2 bases from V and 6 bases from J, with 8 bases between. In nucleotides, the CDR3 is TGTGCCAGCAGCCAACTAGGACCCAATGAGCAGTTCTTC. Translated, it gives CASSQLGPNEQFF.

This rearrangement joins TRBV4-3 to TRBJ2-4; 10 bases align to TRBD2. The CDR3 totals 19 residues. Trimming took 0 bases from V and 4 from J; bases not matched to a gene: 12. Germline lookup yields CDR1 LGHNA and CDR2 YSLEER. The CDR3, as DNA: TGCGCCAGCAGCCAAGATGGGGCTAGCGGGAGCGTAACAAAAAACATTCAGTACTTC. Translation: CASSQDGASGSVTKNIQYF.

The chain couples TRBV9 to TRBJ2-1, with 8 bases fitting TRBD1. The V gene's germline CDR1 is SGDLS and CDR2 YYNGEE. This CDR3 spans 15 amino acids. V dropped 4 bases and J dropped 2; count of bases not matched to a gene: 5. The DNA for the CDR3 is TGTGCCAGCAGCATCGGACAGGGTCCCTACAATGAGCAGTTCTTC. Protein sequence: CASSIGQGPYNEQFF.

The rearrangement uses TRBV27 and TRBJ2-5, with 14 bases matching TRBD2. The CDR3 has 20 residues. Germline V CDR1 and CDR2: MNHEY, SMNVEV (reference sequence). V was clipped by 3 bases and J by 2 bases; unmatched bases: 14. The CDR3: CASSLGTYPGLAGGQETQYF. CDR3 DNA sequence: TGTGCCAGCAGTTTGGGTACATACCCCGGACTAGCGGGGGGACAAGAGACCCAGTACTTC.

This clonotype has a handful of counts. The chain joins TRBV2 to TRBJ2-7; D is uncertain. V gave up 3 bases and J gave up 3 bases, with 6 bases separating them. The CDR3 is made up of 12 amino acids. CDR1 is SNHLY, CDR2 FYNNEI, per germline. DNA for the CDR3: TGTGCCAGCAGTGAGATGGGCTACGAGCAGTACTTC. Protein product: CASSEMGYEQYF.

The rearrangement links TRBV12-3 or TRBV12-4 to TRBJ2-1; 8 bases are a match to TRBD2. The CDR3 loop spans 14 amino acids. Trimming at V came to 5 bases and at J to 5 bases, leaving 5 bases not matched to a gene. CDR3 sequence reads: CASSVQRGHNEQFF. CDR3 sequence (DNA): TGTGCCAGCAGTGTCCAGCGGGGGCACAATGAGCAGTTCTTC.